These 20 T cell receptor beta chains were all obtained from the same sample, sequenced in a study of blood T cells in healthy people across ages. A second about 6 to 11 cycle PCR used barcoded and J-beta primers. In TCRdb, the 5' RACE reads were re-called with MiXCR into one record per CDR3 protein. The sample includes approximately 1,000,000 distinct CDR3 sequences, under 45% seen only once; the top ten take approximately 20%. Material: blood. These receptors were obtained from a woman aged 60-75 years in good health.

CDR3 nucleotide sequence: TGCAGTGCCGGAGGGGGGCGGACCCGGTACTTC. Translation gives CSAGGGRTRYF. The chain links TRBV20-1 to TRBJ2-7; D possibly matches TRBD1 or TRBD2 (6 bases each). The V gene's germline CDR1 is DFQATT and CDR2 SNEGSKA (reference sequence). V was pared by 6 bases and J by 12 bases, with 18 bases between. CDR3 length equals 11 residues.

The chain uses TRBV3-1 and TRBJ2-5; D unclear. Trimming removed 0 bases at V and 11 bases at J, with 10 bases between. The germline gives CDR1 LGHDT, CDR2 YNNKEL (reference sequence). The CDR3 runs to 12 residues. The CDR3 sequence: CASSQDLRSQYF. The CDR3 DNA reads TGTGCCAGCAGCCAAGATCTCCGGAGTCAGTACTTC.

The gene calls are TRBV6-1 and TRBJ1-2; TRBD1 matches at 8 bases. The CDR3 runs to 17 residues. Germline lookup yields CDR1 MNHNS and CDR2 SASEGT. V shed 5 bases and J 3 bases; nucleotides not matched to a gene: 14. CDR3 nucleotide sequence: TGTGCCAGCAGTAAGGACAGGGAGGCGATAACCGACTATGGCTACACCTTC. This gives the protein CASSKDREAITDYGYTF.

The chain links TRBV3-1 to TRBJ1-4; 7 nucleotides agree with TRBD1. Germline lookup yields CDR1 LGHDT and CDR2 YNNKEL (reference sequence). V trimming: 4 bases; J trimming: 0 bases; junction bases outside the gene matches: 11. There are 18 residues in the CDR3. The CDR3 bases are TGTGCCAGCAGCCCAGCAGGGGGACCTCTGGCAACTAATGAAAAACTGTTTTTT. The encoded protein is CASSPAGGPLATNEKLFF.

A word on this clonotype: A much larger clone sits a single nucleotide away, making a read error possible. The V and J genes are TRBV7-6 and TRBJ2-5; the match to TRBD1 covers 7 bases. This CDR3 is built from 14 residues. The germline V gene has CDR1 SGHVS and CDR2 FNYEAQ. The J segment lost 1 base and the V segment lost 5 bases, leaving 4 bases of the junction unmatched. The CDR3 loop reads CASSAGTVQETQYF. Written as DNA, the CDR3 is TGTGCCAGCAGCGCCGGGACAGTCCAAGAGACCCAGTACTTC. The full variable domain, with the rest looked up from reference TRBV7-6 and TRBJ2-5, is GAGVSQSPRYKVTKRGQDVALRCDPISGHVSLYWYRQALGQGPEFLTYFNYEAQQDKSGLPNDRFSAERPEGSISTLTIQRTEQRDSAMYRCASSAGTVQETQYFGPGTRLLVL.

This clonotype was observed a handful of times. The gene calls are TRBV18 and TRBJ2-4; D uncertain. The J call may be wrong; the DNA end is better matched by TRBJ2-7. Germline lookup yields CDR1 KGHSH and CDR2 LQKENI. This CDR3 has 11 amino acids. In DNA form, the CDR3 reads TGTGCCAGCTCACCCCAAACCGAGCAGTACTTC. It encodes CASSPQTEQYF.

V usage is TRBV27 and J usage is TRBJ2-5, with 12 bases fitting TRBD2. The V gene end was trimmed by 6 bases and the J gene end by 0 bases; junction bases not matched to a gene: 5. Germline lookup yields CDR1 MNHEY and CDR2 SMNVEV (reference sequence). The CDR3 is 16 residues long. The CDR3 is CASRLAGGSYQETQYF. In nucleotides, the CDR3 is TGTGCCAGCAGACTAGCGGGAGGATCGTACCAAGAGACCCAGTACTTC.

The CDR3 nucleotides read TGCGCCAGCAGCTTTGGAGTCGGCCGGCGGGAGAGGACCAACCCAGTACGGAACGAGCAGTACTTC. Translating gives CASSFGVGRRERTNPVRNEQYF. The chain is built from TRBV5-1 and TRBJ2-7; 7 nucleotides line up with TRBD2. The CDR3 runs to 22 residues. With V trimmed by 2 bases and J by 5 bases, 31 bases remained unmatched. The germline V gene has CDR1 SGHRS and CDR2 YFSETQ.

The rearrangement links TRBV6-2 or TRBV6-3 to TRBJ2-1; the match to TRBD2 covers 15 bases. Germline V lookup: CDR1 MNHEY, CDR2 SVGEGT. V shed 9 bases, J shed 7 bases, and the junction held 4 bases outside the gene matches. The CDR3 runs 14 residues. The CDR3 loop is CASKGLAGGNEQFF. CDR3 bases: TGTGCCAGTAAGGGACTAGCGGGAGGAAATGAGCAGTTCTTC.

Notes on this clonotype: A much more abundant neighbour one base away suggests this may be a read error. This chain joins TRBV5-1 and TRBJ2-1; D is unresolved. CDR3 length equals 12 residues. Trimming removed 0 bases from V and 10 bases from J, with 8 bases in between. CDR1 and CDR2 (germline): SGHRS, YFSETQ. The CDR3 is CASSLDNREQFF. In nucleotides, the CDR3 is TGCGCCAGCAGCTTGGATAACCGCGAGCAGTTCTTC.

This clonotype was recorded once. The chain uses TRBV24-1 and TRBJ1-1; D may be TRBD1 (5 bases). The V gene lost 5 bases and the J gene lost 0 bases, with 9 bases spanning the gap. This CDR3 spans 14 amino acids. Germline-derived CDR1 and CDR2 are KGHDR and SFDVKD. The CDR3 here is CATSVWGMNTEAFF. In DNA form, the CDR3 reads TGTGCCACCAGTGTATGGGGGATGAACACTGAAGCTTTCTTT.

The V gene is TRBV20-1, the J gene TRBJ2-7; tentatively, D is TRBD1 or TRBD2 (5 bases each). V lost 1 base to trimming and J lost 3 bases, with 16 bases between them. The CDR3 contains 15 residues. The germline V gene has CDR1 DFQATT and CDR2 SNEGSKA (reference sequence). CDR3: CSARGTGTSVYEQYF. As DNA, the CDR3 is TGCAGTGCTAGAGGGACCGGGACGAGCGTCTACGAGCAGTACTTC.

The sample holds a few counts of this clonotype. The chain joins TRBV9 to TRBJ2-2; TRBD1 aligns across 8 bases. V was pared by 0 bases and J by 1 base, with 5 bases of the junction left unmatched. The germline CDR1 and CDR2 sequences are SGDLS and YYNGEE. CDR3 length: 17 residues. The CDR3 DNA follows: TGTGCCAGCAGCGTAGCCCCAGGGGGCCAGAACACCGGGGAGCTGTTTTTT. Translated, it gives CASSVAPGGQNTGELFF. Using reference TRBV9 and TRBJ2-2 for the parts outside the CDR3, the full variable domain is DSGVTQTPKHLITATGQRVTLRCSPRSGDLSVYWYQQSLDQGLQFLIQYYNGEERAKGNILERFSAQQFPDLHSELNLSSLELGDSALYFCASSVAPGGQNTGELFFGEGSRLTVL.

The gene calls are TRBV15 and TRBJ2-3, with 7 bases matching TRBD1. V lost 1 base to trimming and J lost 2 bases; unmatched junction nucleotides: 9. The CDR3 totals 17 residues. From germline, CDR1 is LNHNV and CDR2 YYDKDF (reference sequence). Here the CDR3 DNA reads TGTGCCACCAGCAGAGGCCCTGGCAGGGGGATCACAGATACGCAGTATTTT. Translated: CATSRGPGRGITDTQYF.

A few counts support this clonotype. The CDR3 loop reads CASSQGTAHGTQYF. In nucleotides, the CDR3 is TGTGCCAGCAGCCAAGGGACAGCCCACGGGACCCAGTACTTC. The chain carries TRBV3-1 and TRBJ2-5, with D possibly matching TRBD1 (6 bases). CDR1 LGHDT and CDR2 YNNKEL come from the germline V gene (reference sequence). The length of the CDR3 is 14 residues. Trimming pared 1 base from V and 7 bases from J, leaving 13 bases between.

The sample holds many counts of this clonotype. V gene TRBV29-1 combines with J gene TRBJ2-5; 7 positions match TRBD1. Per germline, CDR1 SQVTM and CDR2 ANQGSEA. The CDR3 sequence is 12 residues long. J gave up 3 bases and V 4 bases, and 2 bases lay outside the gene matches. The CDR3 loop is CSVGDSKETQYF. The CDR3, as DNA: TGCAGCGTTGGGGACAGTAAAGAGACCCAGTACTTC. The variable domain in full, completed from reference TRBV29-1 and TRBJ2-5, reads SAVISQKPSRDICQRGTSLTIQCQVDSQVTMMFWYRQQPGQSLTLIATANQGSEATYESGFVIDKFPISRPNLTFSTLTVSNMSPEDSSIYLCSVGDSKETQYFGPGTRLLVL.

Worth noting for this clonotype: This CDR3 fails to terminate in the conserved phenylalanine or tryptophan, so it likely reflects a read error. The gene calls are TRBV28 and TRBJ2-1; TRBD2 agrees at 14 bases. The trim removed 6 bases at V and 8 bases at J, leaving 9 bases unmatched. Germline V gene lookup returns CDR1 MDHEN and CDR2 SYDVKM. The CDR3 has 16 residues. CDR3 amino acids: CASSSGTSGSIYEQFV. CDR3 coding DNA: TGTGCCAGCAGCTCCGGGACTAGCGGGAGTATCTATGAGCAGTTCGTC.

The CDR3 nucleotides are TGTGCCAGCAGCCCCAGTACTAGTGGAGGGTACGAGCAGTACTTC. Its translation: CASSPSTSGGYEQYF. The J gene is TRBJ2-7, the V gene TRBV13, with TRBD2 as a possible D gene (6 bases). Germline loops: CDR1 PRHDT, CDR2 FYEKMQ (reference sequence). The length of the CDR3 is 15 residues. Between the trimmed V and J ends, which lost 5 bases and 4 bases, there was a span of 18 bases.

This clonotype showed up just a few times. The J gene is TRBJ1-5, the V gene TRBV12-3 or TRBV12-4; perhaps TRBD1 as D (5 bases). The CDR3 covers 17 residues. V gave up 3 bases and J gave up 0 bases, with 15 bases separating them. CDR3 region: CASSFRRGRDSNQPQHF. CDR3 in DNA: TGTGCCAGCAGTTTTCGCCGGGGCCGAGATAGCAATCAGCCCCAGCATTTT.

Concerning this clonotype: The germline gene is not matched at one end of the junction; a read error may be the cause. The J gene is TRBJ2-6, the V gene TRBV24-1; D is tentatively TRBD1 or TRBD2 (5 bases each). The CDR3 length is 18 residues. Germline CDR1 and CDR2: KGHDR and SFDVKD. CDR3 protein: CATSESPRAGSGANVLTF. CDR3 nucleotide sequence: TGTGCCACCAGTGAGTCCCCGAGGGCAGGGTCTGGGGCCAACGTCTTGACTTTC.